These 12 T cell receptor beta chains originate from one sample sequenced in a study of cytomegalovirus exposure and HLA in healthy donors. Sequenced by immunoSEQ multiplex PCR; TCRdb stores in-frame clones only, minus some. The repertoire consists of 180,000 or so clones, with approximately 86% occurring once and the leading ten covering approximately 2.6%. Sequences were obtained from PBMCs. The receptors derive from a young man in good health and CMV-seropositive.

V is TRBV5-1 and J is TRBJ1-2, with D perhaps matching TRBD1 (6 bases). The length of the CDR3 is 17 residues. Germline V gene lookup returns CDR1 SGHRS and CDR2 YFSETQ. Trimming took 4 bases from V and 0 from J, leaving 19 bases between them. DNA of the CDR3: TGCGCCAGCAGCGGCGCGGGGGGGGGCACACCTAACTATGGCTACACCTTC. As protein: CASSGAGGGTPNYGYTF.

The V call is TRBV5-1, the J call TRBJ2-2, with 10 bases that match TRBD1. Germline V gene data show CDR1 as SGHRS and CDR2 as YFSETQ. The CDR3 runs to 16 residues. After removal of 0 bases from V and 6 bases from J, the junction contained 5 bases not matched to a gene. The CDR3 spells CASSLAGTGVPGELFF. CDR3 DNA: TGCGCCAGCAGCTTGGCCGGGACAGGGGTCCCCGGGGAGCTGTTTTTT.

CDR3 coding DNA: TGCGCCAGCAGCTTGGGTGTTGGGGCGAACACTGAAGCTTTCTTT. It yields the protein CASSLGVGANTEAFF. The chain has TRBV5-1 and TRBJ1-1, with TRBD1 as a possible D gene (5 bases). Trimming stripped 0 bases from V and 1 base from J, with 10 bases between. CDR1 and CDR2 (germline): SGHRS, YFSETQ. CDR3 length equals 15 residues.

V is TRBV7-2 and J is TRBJ1-1, with 8 bases fitting TRBD1. Per germline, CDR1 SGHTA and CDR2 FQGNSA. This CDR3 has 15 residues. The V and J ends lost 3 bases and 5 bases, in that order; junction bases with no gene match: 8. CDR3 sequence (DNA): TGTGCCAGCAGCTTCCTCTTACAGGGGGGTACTGAAGCTTTCTTT. Amino acid sequence: CASSFLLQGGTEAFF.

This chain's CDR3 is CASSIDRTETQYF. The CDR3, as DNA: TGTGCCAGCAGTATCGACAGGACTGAGACCCAGTACTTC. The rearrangement joins TRBV6-5 to TRBJ2-5, with D perhaps matching TRBD1 (6 bases). V was shortened by 5 bases and J by 5 bases, with 12 bases between the two germline ends. CDR3 length: 13 residues. Germline CDR1 MNHEY, CDR2 SVGAGI.

CDR3 loop: CASSDVSGRVDQPQHF. The DNA of the CDR3 is TGCGCCAGCAGCGATGTCTCGGGCAGGGTGGACCAGCCCCAGCATTTT. The chain is built from TRBV4-1 and TRBJ1-5, with D maybe TRBD1 (5 bases). V was shortened by 5 bases and J by 7 bases, with 21 bases between the two germline ends. The germline V gene encodes CDR1 MGHRA and CDR2 YSYEKL. The CDR3 spans 16 residues.

The chain couples TRBV25-1 to TRBJ1-4, with 7 bases aligning to TRBD1. The length of the CDR3 is 16 residues. The ends lost 5 bases at V and 4 bases at J; junction bases unmatched: 10. Germline loops: CDR1 MGHDK, CDR2 SYGVNS. The CDR3 here is CASSSRPGQFNEKLFF. CDR3 nucleotides: TGTGCCAGCAGTTCACGACCGGGACAGTTTAATGAAAAACTGTTTTTT.

This chain links TRBV27 with TRBJ2-7, with D perhaps matching TRBD2 (5 bases). CDR1 and CDR2 from the germline V gene are MNHEY and SMNVEV (reference sequence). Trimming cost V 6 bases and J 3 bases, with 12 bases left between them. The CDR3 is made up of 13 amino acids. The CDR3 coding sequence is TGTGCCAGCAGCCCGGGAAACCGCTACGAGCAGTACTTC. Translated, it gives CASSPGNRYEQYF.

The CDR3 nucleotides are TGTGCCAGCAGCACCTCCCGGGATGGTTCTGGGGAAAAACTGTTTTTT. Translating it yields CASSTSRDGSGEKLFF. The chain uses TRBV9 and TRBJ1-4; D is uncertain. From germline, CDR1 is SGDLS and CDR2 YYNGEE. The CDR3 contains 16 residues. V was pared by 4 bases and J by 8 bases, with 21 bases between.

Written as DNA, the CDR3 is TGTGCCAGCAGCTTATGGTTTTGGGCAACGACCGGGGAGCTGTTTTTT. Translating it yields CASSLWFWATTGELFF. The rearrangement joins TRBV7-2 to TRBJ2-2; no clear D gene. Trimming cost V 2 bases and J 5 bases, with 15 bases left between them. This CDR3 has 16 amino acids. Germline CDR1 reads SGHTA; CDR2 reads FQGNSA.

This chain links TRBV9 with TRBJ2-7, with D maybe TRBD2 (5 bases). Trimming removed 0 bases at V and 3 bases at J, with 10 bases between. This CDR3 has 14 amino acids. Germline V gene sequence: CDR1 SGDLS, CDR2 YYNGEE. The CDR3 protein is CASSVGSADYEQYF. The CDR3 DNA follows: TGTGCCAGCAGCGTAGGATCAGCGGACTACGAGCAGTACTTC.

The CDR3 region is CASSIDMQETQYF. DNA for the CDR3: TGTGCCAGTAGTATAGATATGCAAGAGACCCAGTACTTC. The chain recombines TRBV19 with TRBJ2-5, with unresolved D. CDR1 is LNHDA, CDR2 SQIVND, per germline (reference sequence). This CDR3 is built from 13 residues. The germline V and J ends were trimmed by 0 bases and 2 bases, with 4 bases remaining between them.